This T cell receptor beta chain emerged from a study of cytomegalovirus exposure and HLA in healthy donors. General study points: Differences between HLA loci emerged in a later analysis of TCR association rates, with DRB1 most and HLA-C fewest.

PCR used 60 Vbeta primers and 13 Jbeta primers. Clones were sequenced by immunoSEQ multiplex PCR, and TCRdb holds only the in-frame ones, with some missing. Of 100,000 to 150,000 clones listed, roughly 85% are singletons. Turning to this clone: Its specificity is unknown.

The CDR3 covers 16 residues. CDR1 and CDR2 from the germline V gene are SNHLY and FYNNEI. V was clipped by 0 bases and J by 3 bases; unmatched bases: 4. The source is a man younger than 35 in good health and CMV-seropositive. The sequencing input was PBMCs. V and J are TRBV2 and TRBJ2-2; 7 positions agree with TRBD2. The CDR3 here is CASSEALRGDTGELFF. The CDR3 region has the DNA TGTGCCAGCAGTGAAGCGCTTCGGGGGGACACCGGGGAGCTGTTTTTT. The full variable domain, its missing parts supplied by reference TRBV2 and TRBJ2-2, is EPEVTQTPSHQVTQMGQEVILRCVPISNHLYFYWYRQILGQKVEFLVSFYNNEISEKSEIFDDQFSVERPDGSNFTLKIRSTKLEDSAMYFCASSEALRGDTGELFFGEGSRLTVL.